Each of the 10 T cell receptor beta chains below was sequenced from the same sample in a study of control samples from healthy donors and cancer patients. TCRdb's copy holds only in-frame clones and misses some; the assay was immunoSEQ multiplex PCR. The data show more than 110,000 clones, roughly 92% seen once. Sequenced: blood. The receptors were sampled from a man aged 25 to 45 in good health.

The chain is built from TRBV6-4 and TRBJ2-3; TRBD2 aligns across 7 bases. The CDR3 is 15 residues long. CDR1 is MRHNA and CDR2 is SNTAGT in the germline V gene. Losses at the gene ends were 0 bases for V and 4 bases for J; bases not matched to a gene: 4. The CDR3 region is CASSDSGGRADTQYF. CDR3 nucleotide sequence: TGTGCCAGCAGTGACTCGGGGGGGAGGGCAGATACGCAGTATTTT.

The genes are TRBV24-1 and TRBJ1-2; TRBD1 matches at 7 bases. The germline gives CDR1 KGHDR, CDR2 SFDVKD. The length of the CDR3 is 16 residues. V was pared by 2 bases and J by 5 bases, with 10 bases of the junction left unmatched. The CDR3 region is CATSDYGTADAYGYTF. The CDR3 region has the DNA TGTGCCACCAGTGATTACGGGACAGCGGACGCGTATGGCTACACCTTC.

The chain employs TRBV9 and TRBJ2-5, with TRBD1 matching over 9 bases. Germline V gene sequence: CDR1 SGDLS, CDR2 YYNGEE. Losses at the gene ends were 4 bases for V and 7 bases for J; bases not matched to a gene: 11. This CDR3 comprises 15 residues. The CDR3 protein is CASSPEGQGQGTQYF. The DNA for the CDR3 is TGTGCCAGCAGCCCCGAGGGACAGGGCCAGGGGACCCAGTACTTC.

CDR3 sequence (DNA): TGTGCCAGCAGCGAACCGGGACTAGCGCAACGCACCGGGGAGCTGTTTTTT. Protein: CASSEPGLAQRTGELFF. V and J are TRBV5-4 and TRBJ2-2; 10 bases agree with TRBD2. CDR1 is SGHNT, CDR2 YYREEE, per germline (reference sequence). The ends lost 4 bases at V and 4 bases at J; junction bases unmatched: 10. The CDR3 extends over 17 amino acids.

In its sample, this clone was seen a few times. The CDR3 region has the DNA TGTGCCAGCTCACGCCGGGCCGGGGAGCTGTTTTTT. This gives the protein CASSRRAGELFF. The gene calls are TRBV18 and TRBJ2-2; D remains ambiguous. Trimming stripped 4 bases from V and 6 bases from J, with 6 bases between. Per germline, CDR1 KGHSH and CDR2 LQKENI. The CDR3 spans 12 residues.

The rearrangement joins TRBV6-1 to TRBJ2-1; 7 bases fit TRBD2. Germline CDR1 reads MNHNS; CDR2 reads SASEGT. The CDR3 runs to 15 residues. V lost 2 bases, J lost 4 bases, and 5 bases stayed unmatched. As DNA, the CDR3 is TGTGCCAGCAGTGAAAAGGCTAGCGGTTACAATGAGCAGTTCTTC. This codes for CASSEKASGYNEQFF.

The rearrangement links TRBV2 to TRBJ1-2; 7 bases agree with TRBD1. V lost 8 bases to trimming and J lost 4 bases; unmatched junction nucleotides: 1. CDR3 length: 11 residues. Germline V CDR1 and CDR2: SNHLY, FYNNEI. In DNA form, the CDR3 reads TGTGCCAGCGGGGACAGCTATGGCTACACCTTC. Protein sequence: CASGDSYGYTF.

This chain links TRBV24-1 with TRBJ1-2; no reliable D call. V lost 5 bases and J lost 6, with 9 bases in between. In germline, CDR1 is KGHDR, CDR2 SFDVKD. The CDR3 is 12 residues long. Here the CDR3 DNA reads TGTGCCACCAGTGCACGAGGTAATGGCTACACCTTC. Translating gives CATSARGNGYTF.

The rearrangement joins TRBV25-1 to TRBJ1-2; no definite D call. This CDR3 spans 12 amino acids. Deletions cut 5 bases from V and 2 bases from J, with 6 bases between. CDR1 and CDR2 (germline): MGHDK, SYGVNS. CDR3 amino acids: CASSYSNYGYTF. CDR3 DNA: TGTGCCAGCAGTTACTCGAACTATGGCTACACCTTC.

This clone was observed a single time. The rearrangement links TRBV4-3 to TRBJ1-4; 9 positions match TRBD1. V was pared by 3 bases and J by 7 bases, with 9 bases of the junction left unmatched. CDR3 length: 16 residues. Germline CDR1 reads LGHNA; CDR2 reads YSLEER. CDR3 nucleotides: TGCGCCAGCAGCCAGGACTCCGGGACAGGGTCTGAAAAACTGTTTTTT. Its protein product is CASSQDSGTGSEKLFF.